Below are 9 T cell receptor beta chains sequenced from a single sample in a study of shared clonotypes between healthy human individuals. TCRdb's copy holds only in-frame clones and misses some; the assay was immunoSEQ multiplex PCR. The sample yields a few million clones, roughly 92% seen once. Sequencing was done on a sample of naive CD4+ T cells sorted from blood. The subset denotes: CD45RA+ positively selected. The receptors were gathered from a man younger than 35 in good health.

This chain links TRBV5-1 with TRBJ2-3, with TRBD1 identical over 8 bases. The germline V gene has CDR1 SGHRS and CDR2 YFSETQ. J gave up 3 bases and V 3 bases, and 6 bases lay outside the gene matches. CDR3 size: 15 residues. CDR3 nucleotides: TGCGCCAGCAGCTCCGCAGGGGGCAGGACAGATACGCAGTATTTT. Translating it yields CASSSAGGRTDTQYF.

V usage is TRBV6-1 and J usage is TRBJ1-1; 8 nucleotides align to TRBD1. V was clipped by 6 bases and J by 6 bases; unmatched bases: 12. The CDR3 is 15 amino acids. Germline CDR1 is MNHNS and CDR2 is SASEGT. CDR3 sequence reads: CASSSQETGDPEAFF. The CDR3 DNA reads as TGTGCCAGCAGCTCGCAGGAGACAGGGGACCCTGAAGCTTTCTTT.

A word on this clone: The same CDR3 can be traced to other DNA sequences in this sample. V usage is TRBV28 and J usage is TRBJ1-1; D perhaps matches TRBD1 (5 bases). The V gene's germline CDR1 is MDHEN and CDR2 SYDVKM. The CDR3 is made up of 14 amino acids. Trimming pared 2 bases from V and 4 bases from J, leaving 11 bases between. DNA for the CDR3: TGTGCCAGCAGTTTAGGGGGTCTCGGCACTGAAGCTTTCTTT. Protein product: CASSLGGLGTEAFF.

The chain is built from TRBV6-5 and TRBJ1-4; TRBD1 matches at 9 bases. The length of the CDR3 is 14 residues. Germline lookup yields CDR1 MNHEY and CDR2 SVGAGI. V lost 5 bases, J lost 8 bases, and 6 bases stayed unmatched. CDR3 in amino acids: CASSPGQGWEKLFF. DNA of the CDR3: TGTGCCAGCAGTCCGGGACAGGGTTGGGAAAAACTGTTTTTT.

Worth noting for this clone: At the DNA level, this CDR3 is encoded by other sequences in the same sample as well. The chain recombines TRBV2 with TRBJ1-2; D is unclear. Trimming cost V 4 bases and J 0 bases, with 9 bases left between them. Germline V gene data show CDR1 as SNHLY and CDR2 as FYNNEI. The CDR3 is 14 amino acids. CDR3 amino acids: CASSGPGANYGYTF. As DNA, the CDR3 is TGTGCCAGCAGTGGGCCGGGAGCTAACTATGGCTACACCTTC.

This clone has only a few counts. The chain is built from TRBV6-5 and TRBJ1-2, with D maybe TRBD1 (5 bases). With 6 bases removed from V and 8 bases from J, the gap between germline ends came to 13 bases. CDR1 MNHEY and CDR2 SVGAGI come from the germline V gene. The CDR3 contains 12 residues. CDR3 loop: CASRPQGAGYTF. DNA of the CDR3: TGTGCCAGCAGGCCCCAGGGAGCCGGCTACACCTTC.

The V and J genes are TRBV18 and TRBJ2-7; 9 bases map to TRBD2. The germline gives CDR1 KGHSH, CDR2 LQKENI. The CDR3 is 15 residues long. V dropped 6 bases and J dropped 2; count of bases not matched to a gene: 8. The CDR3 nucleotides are TGTGCCAGCTCCCTCAGACTAGCGGATACCTACGAGCAGTACTTC. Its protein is CASSLRLADTYEQYF.

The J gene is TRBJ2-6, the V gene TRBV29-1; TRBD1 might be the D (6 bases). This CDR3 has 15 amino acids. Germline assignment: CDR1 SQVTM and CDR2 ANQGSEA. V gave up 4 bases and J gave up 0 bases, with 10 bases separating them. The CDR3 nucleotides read TGCAGCGTTGCACAGGGCATCTCTGGGGCCAACGTCCTGACTTTC. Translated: CSVAQGISGANVLTF.

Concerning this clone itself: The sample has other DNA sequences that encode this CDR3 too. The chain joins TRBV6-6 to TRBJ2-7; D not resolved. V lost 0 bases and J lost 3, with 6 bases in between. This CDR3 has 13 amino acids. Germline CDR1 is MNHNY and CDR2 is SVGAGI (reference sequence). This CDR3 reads CASSYSSFYEQYF. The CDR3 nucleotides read TGTGCCAGCAGTTACTCAAGTTTCTACGAGCAGTACTTC.